This note documents a single TCR beta chain sequence. Its antigen is unknown. The CDR3 has 13 amino acids. The J segment lost 3 bases and the V segment lost 1 base, leaving 0 bases of the junction unmatched. Germline CDR1 reads SGHTA; CDR2 reads FQGNSA. The data were obtained in a study of T cells in pancreatic ductal adenocarcinoma. Surgery without prior neoadjuvant therapy was the treatment of the selected pancreatic ductal adenocarcinoma patients. Using immunoSEQ multiplex PCR, the repertoire was profiled, and TCRdb retains in-frame clones only, with some absent. The sample has 100,000 or so clones; around 96% are singletons. General observations from the study: Unique clonotypes were about 8.2-fold more numerous in blood than in tumor.

Sequencing was carried out using PBMCs. The receptor comes from a human donor with pancreatic ductal adenocarcinoma. V is TRBV7-2 and J is TRBJ2-7; 7 bases agree with TRBD2. The CDR3 region has the DNA TGTGCCAGCAGCTTAGGGGAGGGCTACGAGCAGTACTTC. Translated, it gives CASSLGEGYEQYF.